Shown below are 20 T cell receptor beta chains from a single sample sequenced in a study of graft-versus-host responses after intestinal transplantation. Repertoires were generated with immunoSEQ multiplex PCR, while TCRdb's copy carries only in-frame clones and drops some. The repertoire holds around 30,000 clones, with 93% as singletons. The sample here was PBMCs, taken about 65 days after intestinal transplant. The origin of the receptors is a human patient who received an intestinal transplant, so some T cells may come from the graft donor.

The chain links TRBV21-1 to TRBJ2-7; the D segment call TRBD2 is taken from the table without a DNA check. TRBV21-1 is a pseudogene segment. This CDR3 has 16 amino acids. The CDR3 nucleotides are TGTGCCAGCAGCAAAGTCTCATGGAAGCGGCGCTACGAGCAGTACTTC. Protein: CASSKVSWKRRYEQYF.

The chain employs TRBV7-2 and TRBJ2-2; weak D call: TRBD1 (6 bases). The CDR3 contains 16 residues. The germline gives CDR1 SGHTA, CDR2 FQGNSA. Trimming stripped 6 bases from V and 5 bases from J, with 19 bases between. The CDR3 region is CASSSLPQGWTGELFF. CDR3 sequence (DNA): TGTGCCAGCAGTTCACTACCCCAGGGGTGGACCGGGGAGCTGTTTTTT.

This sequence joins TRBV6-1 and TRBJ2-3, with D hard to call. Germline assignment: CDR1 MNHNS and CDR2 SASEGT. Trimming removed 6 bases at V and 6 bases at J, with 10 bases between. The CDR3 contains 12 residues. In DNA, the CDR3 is TGTGCCAGCAGCCCCCGGGCCGATACGCAGTATTTT. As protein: CASSPRADTQYF.

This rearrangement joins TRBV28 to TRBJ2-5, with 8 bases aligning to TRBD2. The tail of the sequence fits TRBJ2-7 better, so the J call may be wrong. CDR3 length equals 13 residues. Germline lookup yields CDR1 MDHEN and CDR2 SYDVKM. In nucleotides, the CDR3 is TGTGCCAGCAGTTTTCTAGCGGGCTACGAGCAGTACTTC. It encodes CASSFLAGYEQYF.

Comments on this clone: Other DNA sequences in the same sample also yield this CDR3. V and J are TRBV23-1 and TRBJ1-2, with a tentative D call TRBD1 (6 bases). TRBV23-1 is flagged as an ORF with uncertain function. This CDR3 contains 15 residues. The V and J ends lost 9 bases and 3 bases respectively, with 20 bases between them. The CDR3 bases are TGCGCCAGTCCTCTACAGGGAAGAATGGACTATGGCTACACCTTC. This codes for CASPLQGRMDYGYTF.

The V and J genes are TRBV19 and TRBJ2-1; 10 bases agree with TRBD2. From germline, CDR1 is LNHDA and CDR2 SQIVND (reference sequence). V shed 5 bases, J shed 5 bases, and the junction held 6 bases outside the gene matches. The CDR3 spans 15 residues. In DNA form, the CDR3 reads TGTGCCAGTAGTGCCCGACTAGCGGGCAACAATGAGCAGTTCTTC. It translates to CASSARLAGNNEQFF.

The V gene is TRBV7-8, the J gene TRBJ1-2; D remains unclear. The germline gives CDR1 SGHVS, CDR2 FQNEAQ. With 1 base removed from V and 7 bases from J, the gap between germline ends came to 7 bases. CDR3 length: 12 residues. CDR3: CASSLETGGYTF. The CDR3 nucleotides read TGTGCCAGCAGCTTAGAGACCGGTGGCTACACCTTC.

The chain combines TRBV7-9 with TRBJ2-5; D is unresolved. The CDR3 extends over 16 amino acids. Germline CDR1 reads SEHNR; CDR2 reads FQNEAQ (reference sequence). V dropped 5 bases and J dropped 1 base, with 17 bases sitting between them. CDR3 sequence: CASSILDMVIQETQYF. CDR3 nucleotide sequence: TGTGCCAGCAGCATTCTAGATATGGTTATCCAAGAGACCCAGTACTTC.

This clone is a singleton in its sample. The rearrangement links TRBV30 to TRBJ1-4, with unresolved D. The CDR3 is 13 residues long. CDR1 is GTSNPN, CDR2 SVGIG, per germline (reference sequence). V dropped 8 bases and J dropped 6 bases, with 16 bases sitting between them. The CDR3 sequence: CAGPRGSDEKLFF. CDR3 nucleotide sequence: TGTGCCGGCCCGCGTGGGTCGGATGAAAAACTGTTTTTT.

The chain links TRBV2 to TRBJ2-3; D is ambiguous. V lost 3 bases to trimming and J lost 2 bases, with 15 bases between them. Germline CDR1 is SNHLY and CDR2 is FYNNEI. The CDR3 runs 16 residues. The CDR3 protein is CASSDMDGPFTDTQYF. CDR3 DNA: TGTGCCAGCAGTGATATGGACGGACCGTTCACAGATACGCAGTATTTT.

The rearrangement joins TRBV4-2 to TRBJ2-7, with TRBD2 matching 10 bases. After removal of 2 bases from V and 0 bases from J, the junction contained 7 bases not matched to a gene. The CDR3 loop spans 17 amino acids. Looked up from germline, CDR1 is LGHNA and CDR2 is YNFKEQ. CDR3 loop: CASSQSSGTSVSYEQYF. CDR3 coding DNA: TGTGCCAGCAGCCAATCGTCCGGGACTAGCGTCTCCTACGAGCAGTACTTC.

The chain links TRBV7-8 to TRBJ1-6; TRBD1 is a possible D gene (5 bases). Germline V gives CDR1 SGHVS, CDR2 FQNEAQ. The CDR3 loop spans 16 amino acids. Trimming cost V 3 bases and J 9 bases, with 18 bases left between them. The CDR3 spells CASSFLGAGQGSPLHF. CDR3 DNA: TGTGCCAGCAGCTTTCTTGGGGCAGGGCAGGGTTCACCCCTCCACTTT.

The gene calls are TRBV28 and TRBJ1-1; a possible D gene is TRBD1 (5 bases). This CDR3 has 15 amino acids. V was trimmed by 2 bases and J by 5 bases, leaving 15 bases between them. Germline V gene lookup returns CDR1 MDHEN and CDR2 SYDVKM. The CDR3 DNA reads TGTGCCAGCAGTTTAACCCCTGGGACGGGAACTGAAGCTTTCTTT. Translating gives CASSLTPGTGTEAFF.

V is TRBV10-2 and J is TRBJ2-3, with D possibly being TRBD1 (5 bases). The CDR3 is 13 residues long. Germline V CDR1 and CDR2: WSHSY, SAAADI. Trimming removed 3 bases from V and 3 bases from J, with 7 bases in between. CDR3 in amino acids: CASSDQGTDTQYF. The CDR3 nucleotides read TGCGCCAGCAGTGATCAGGGAACAGATACGCAGTATTTT.

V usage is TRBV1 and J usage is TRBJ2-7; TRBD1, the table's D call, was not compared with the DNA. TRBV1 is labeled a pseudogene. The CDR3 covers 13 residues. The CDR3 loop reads CTSSLGHRYEQYF. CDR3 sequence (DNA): TGCACCAGCAGCCTGGGACACAGATACGAGCAGTACTTC.

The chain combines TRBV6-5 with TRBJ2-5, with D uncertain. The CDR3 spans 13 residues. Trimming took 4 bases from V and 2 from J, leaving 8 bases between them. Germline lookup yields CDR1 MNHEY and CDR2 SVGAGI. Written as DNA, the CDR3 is TGTGCCAGCAGTTTGGACGGACAAGAGACCCAGTACTTC. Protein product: CASSLDGQETQYF.

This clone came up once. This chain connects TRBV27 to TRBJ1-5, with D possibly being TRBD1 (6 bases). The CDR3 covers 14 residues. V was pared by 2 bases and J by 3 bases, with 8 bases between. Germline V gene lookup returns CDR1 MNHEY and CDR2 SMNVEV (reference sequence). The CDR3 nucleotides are TGTGCCAGCAGTTTAGACAGGCTCAATCAGCCCCAGCATTTT. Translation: CASSLDRLNQPQHF.

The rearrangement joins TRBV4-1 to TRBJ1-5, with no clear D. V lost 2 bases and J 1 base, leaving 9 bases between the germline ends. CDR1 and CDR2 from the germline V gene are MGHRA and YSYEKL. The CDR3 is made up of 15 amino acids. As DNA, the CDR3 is TGCGCCAGCAGCCAAAGGTCGGGCAGCAATCAGCCCCAGCATTTT. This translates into CASSQRSGSNQPQHF.

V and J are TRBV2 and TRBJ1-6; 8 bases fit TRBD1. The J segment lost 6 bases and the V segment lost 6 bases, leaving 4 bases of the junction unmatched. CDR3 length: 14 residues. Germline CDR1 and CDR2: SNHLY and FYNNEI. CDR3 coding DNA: TGTGCCAGCAGCGGACAGGGAGGTAATTCACCCCTCCACTTT. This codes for CASSGQGGNSPLHF.

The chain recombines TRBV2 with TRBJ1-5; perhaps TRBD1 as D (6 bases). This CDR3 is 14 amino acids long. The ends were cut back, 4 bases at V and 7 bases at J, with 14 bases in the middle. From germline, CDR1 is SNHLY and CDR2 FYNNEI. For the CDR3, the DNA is TGTGCCAGCAGTGTGGACAGCGGGGGGCAGCCCCAGCATTTT. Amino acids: CASSVDSGGQPQHF.